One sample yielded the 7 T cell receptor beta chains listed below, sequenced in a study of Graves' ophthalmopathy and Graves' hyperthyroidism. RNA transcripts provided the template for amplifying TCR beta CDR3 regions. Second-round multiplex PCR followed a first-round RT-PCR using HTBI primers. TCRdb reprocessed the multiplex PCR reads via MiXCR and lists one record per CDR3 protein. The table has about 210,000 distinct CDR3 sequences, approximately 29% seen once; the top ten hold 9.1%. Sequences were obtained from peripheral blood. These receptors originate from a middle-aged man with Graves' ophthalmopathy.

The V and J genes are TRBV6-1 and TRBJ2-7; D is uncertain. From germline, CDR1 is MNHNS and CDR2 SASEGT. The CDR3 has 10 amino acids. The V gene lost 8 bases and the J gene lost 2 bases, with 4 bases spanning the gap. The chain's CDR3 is CASRTYEQYF. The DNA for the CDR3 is TGTGCCAGCCGGACCTACGAGCAGTACTTC.

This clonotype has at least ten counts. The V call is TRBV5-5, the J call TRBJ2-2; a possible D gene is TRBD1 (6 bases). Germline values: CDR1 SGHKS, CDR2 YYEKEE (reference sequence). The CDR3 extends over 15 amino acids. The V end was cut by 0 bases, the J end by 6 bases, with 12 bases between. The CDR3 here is CASSLGQGIAGELFF. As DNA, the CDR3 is TGTGCCAGCAGCTTGGGGCAGGGGATAGCCGGGGAGCTGTTTTTT.

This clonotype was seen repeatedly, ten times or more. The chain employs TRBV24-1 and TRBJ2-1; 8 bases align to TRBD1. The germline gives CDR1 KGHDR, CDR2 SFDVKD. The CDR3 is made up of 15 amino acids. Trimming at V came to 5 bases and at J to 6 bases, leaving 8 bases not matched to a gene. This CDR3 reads CATSARDRSINEQFF. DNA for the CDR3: TGTGCCACCAGTGCACGGGACAGGAGCATCAATGAGCAGTTCTTC.

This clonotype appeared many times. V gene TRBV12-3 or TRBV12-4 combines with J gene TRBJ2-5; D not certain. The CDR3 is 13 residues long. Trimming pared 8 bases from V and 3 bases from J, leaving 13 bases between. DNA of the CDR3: TGTGCCAGCGGTTATCTAGAAGAAGAGACCCAGTACTTC. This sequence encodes CASGYLEEETQYF.

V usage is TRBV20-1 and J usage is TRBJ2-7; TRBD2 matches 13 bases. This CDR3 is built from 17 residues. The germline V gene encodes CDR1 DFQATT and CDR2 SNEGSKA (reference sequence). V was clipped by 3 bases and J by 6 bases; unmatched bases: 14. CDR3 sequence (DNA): TGCAGTGCTAGCGATCCCTCAAAGGGACTAGCGGGATCCGAGCAGTACTTC. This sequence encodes CSASDPSKGLAGSEQYF.

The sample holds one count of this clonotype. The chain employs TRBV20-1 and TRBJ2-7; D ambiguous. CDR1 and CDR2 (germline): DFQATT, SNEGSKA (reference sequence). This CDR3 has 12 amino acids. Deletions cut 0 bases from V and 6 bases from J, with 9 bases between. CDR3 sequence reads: CSARDQGSEQYF. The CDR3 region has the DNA TGCAGTGCTAGAGATCAAGGCAGCGAGCAGTACTTC.

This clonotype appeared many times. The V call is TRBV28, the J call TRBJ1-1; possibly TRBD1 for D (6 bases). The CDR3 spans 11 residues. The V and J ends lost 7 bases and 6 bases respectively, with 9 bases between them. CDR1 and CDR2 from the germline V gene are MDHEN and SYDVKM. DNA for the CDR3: TGTGCCAGCACGGGGGCGGCTGAAGCTTTCTTT. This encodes CASTGAAEAFF.